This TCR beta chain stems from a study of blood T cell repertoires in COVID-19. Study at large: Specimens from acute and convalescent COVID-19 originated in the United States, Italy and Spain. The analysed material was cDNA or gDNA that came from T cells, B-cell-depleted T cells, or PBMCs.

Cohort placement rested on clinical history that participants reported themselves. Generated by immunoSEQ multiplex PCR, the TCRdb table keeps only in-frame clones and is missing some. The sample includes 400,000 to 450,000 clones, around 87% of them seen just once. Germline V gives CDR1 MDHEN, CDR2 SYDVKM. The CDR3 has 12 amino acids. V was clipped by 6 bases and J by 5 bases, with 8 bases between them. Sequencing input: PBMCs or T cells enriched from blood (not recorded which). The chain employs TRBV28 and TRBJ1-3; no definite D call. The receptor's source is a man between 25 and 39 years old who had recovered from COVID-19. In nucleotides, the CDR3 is TGTGCCAGCAGCACATCTCGAAACACCATATATTTT. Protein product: CASSTSRNTIYF. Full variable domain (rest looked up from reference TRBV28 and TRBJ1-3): DVKVTQSSRYLVKRTGEKVFLECVQDMDHENMFWYRQDPGLGLRLIYFSYDVKMKEKGDIPEGYSVSREKKERFSLILESASTNQTSMYLCASSTSRNTIYFGEGSWLTVV.